This TCR beta chain was recorded in a study of blood T cell repertoires in COVID-19. V gave up 0 bases and J gave up 4 bases, with 7 bases separating them. Germline CDR1 and CDR2: LNHNV and YYDKDF (reference sequence). This CDR3 region has 14 residues. Sequencing was performed with immunoSEQ multiplex PCR; in TCRdb, only in-frame clones are kept and a portion is missing. Of fewer than 80,000 clones in the sample, around 89% were seen once. This clonotype was sampled from a human donor in a cohort sampled during active COVID-19. The gene calls are TRBV15 and TRBJ1-3; D ambiguous. The sequenced sample was peripheral blood. CDR3 protein: CATSRDPAGNTIYF. The CDR3 region has the DNA TGTGCCACCAGCAGAGATCCAGCGGGAAACACCATATATTTT.